This entry features one TCR beta chain sequence. After removal of 5 bases from V and 4 bases from J, the junction contained 6 bases not matched to a gene. This CDR3 has 15 amino acids. CDR1 is LNHDA and CDR2 is SQIVND in the germline V gene (reference sequence). This record belongs to a study of cytomegalovirus exposure and HLA in healthy donors. This PCR relied on a set of 60 Vbeta primers and 13 Jbeta primers. Clones were sequenced by immunoSEQ multiplex PCR, and TCRdb holds only the in-frame ones, with some missing. Of some 110,000 clones listed, approximately 69% are singletons. The V and J genes are TRBV19 and TRBJ1-5; 9 bases are a match to TRBD1. Material: PBMCs. This receptor was obtained from a woman in her 50s in good health and CMV-seropositive. The CDR3 region is CASSSQGAGNQPQHF. CDR3 bases: TGTGCCAGTAGTTCACAGGGGGCTGGGAATCAGCCCCAGCATTTT. Looking up the rest from reference TRBV19 and TRBJ1-5 gives the full variable domain: DGGITQSPKYLFRKEGQNVTLSCEQNLNHDAMYWYRQDPGQGLRLIYYSQIVNDFQKGDIAEGYSVSREKKESFPLTVTSAQKNPTAFYLCASSSQGAGNQPQHFGDGTRLSIL.